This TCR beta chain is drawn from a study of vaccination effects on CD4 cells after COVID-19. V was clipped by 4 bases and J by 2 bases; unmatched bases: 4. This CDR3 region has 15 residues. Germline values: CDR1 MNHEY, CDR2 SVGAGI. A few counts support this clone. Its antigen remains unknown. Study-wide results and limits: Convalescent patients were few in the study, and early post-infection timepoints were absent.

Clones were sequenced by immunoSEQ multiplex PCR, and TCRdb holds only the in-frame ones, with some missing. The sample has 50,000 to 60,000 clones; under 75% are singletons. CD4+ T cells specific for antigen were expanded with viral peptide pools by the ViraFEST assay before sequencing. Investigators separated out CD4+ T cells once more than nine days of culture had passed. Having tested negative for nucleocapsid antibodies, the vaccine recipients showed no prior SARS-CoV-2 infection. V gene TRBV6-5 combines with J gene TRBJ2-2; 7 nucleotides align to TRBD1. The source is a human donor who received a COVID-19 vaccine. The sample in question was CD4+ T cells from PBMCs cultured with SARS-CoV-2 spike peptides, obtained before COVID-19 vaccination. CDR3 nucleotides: TGTGCCAGCAGTTCGGGACAGCGCAACACCGGGGAGCTGTTTTTT. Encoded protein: CASSSGQRNTGELFF.